This passage covers 28 T cell receptor beta chains from one sample sequenced in a study of blood T cell repertoires in COVID-19. Sequencing was performed with immunoSEQ multiplex PCR; in TCRdb, only in-frame clones are kept and a portion is missing. Counted here are around 210,000 clones, about 82% occurring once; the ten biggest clones make up around 0.93%. The material sequenced was peripheral blood. These receptors all stem from a man between 60 and 75 years old with COVID-19, enrolled during active disease.

Many counts were recorded for this clone. The chain combines TRBV10-1 with TRBJ1-2; TRBD1 matches 7 bases. Germline V lookup: CDR1 WNHNN, CDR2 SYGVQD (reference sequence). This CDR3 has 16 amino acids. V trimming: 1 base; J trimming: 5 bases; junction bases outside the gene matches: 10. The chain's CDR3 is CASSEWAIDRDYGYTF. Written as DNA, the CDR3 is TGCGCCAGCAGTGAGTGGGCCATAGACAGGGATTATGGCTACACCTTC.

The rearrangement links TRBV7-2 to TRBJ2-1, with a tentative D call TRBD1 (5 bases). Trimming cost V 5 bases and J 7 bases, with 21 bases left between them. The CDR3 is made up of 16 amino acids. CDR1 and CDR2 from the germline V gene are SGHTA and FQGNSA. In nucleotides, the CDR3 is TGTGCCAGCAGCCCAAGGGCCCGCAGGGCTACAAATGAGCAGTTCTTC. Amino acids: CASSPRARRATNEQFF.

The CDR3 region has the DNA TGTGCCAGCAGTGAACCCGGGACTCTGAACACCGGGGAGCTGTTTTTT. Translating gives CASSEPGTLNTGELFF. V usage is TRBV6-1 and J usage is TRBJ2-2; D might be TRBD2 (6 bases). CDR3 length: 16 residues. Trimming left V 2 bases short and J 1 base short, with 11 bases between. Germline CDR1 reads MNHNS; CDR2 reads SASEGT.

The CDR3 nucleotides read TGTGCCATCGGATCCAGGGGAAATGAAAAACTGTTTTTT. This sequence encodes CAIGSRGNEKLFF. The V and J genes are TRBV10-3 and TRBJ1-4, with D possibly matching TRBD1 (6 bases). V shed 8 bases and J shed 5 bases, with 12 bases lying between them. Germline values: CDR1 ENHRY, CDR2 SYGVKD. The CDR3 is made up of 13 amino acids.

The V and J genes are TRBV7-9 and TRBJ1-2; possible D gene TRBD1, 6 bases. V lost 5 bases and J lost 2, with 15 bases in between. Looked up from germline, CDR1 is SEHNR and CDR2 is FQNEAQ (reference sequence). This CDR3 is built from 15 residues. CDR3 bases: TGTGCCAGCAGCCCCCGGGGACAAGTAAACTATGGCTACACCTTC. Translated, it gives CASSPRGQVNYGYTF.

This clone was seen a single time. The chain recombines TRBV5-6 with TRBJ2-1, with 10 positions matching TRBD2. The CDR3 has 15 residues. Germline CDR1 SGHDT, CDR2 YYEEEE. J was trimmed by 9 bases and V by 4 bases; bases with no gene match: 10. The CDR3 nucleotides are TGTGCCAGCAGCCCGAGGGGACTAGCGTCGGGTGAGCAGTTCTTC. This encodes CASSPRGLASGEQFF.

The rearrangement uses TRBV9 and TRBJ1-5, with 7 bases aligning to TRBD1. This CDR3 is built from 15 residues. With 4 bases clipped from V and 5 bases from J, the junction kept 9 bases outside the gene matches. Germline V gene data show CDR1 as SGDLS and CDR2 as YYNGEE. CDR3: CASSMGQSPYQPQHF. The CDR3 nucleotides read TGTGCCAGCAGCATGGGACAGTCCCCATATCAGCCCCAGCATTTT.

This sequence joins TRBV19 and TRBJ1-2; 11 nucleotides match TRBD1. The CDR3 totals 17 residues. Germline lookup yields CDR1 LNHDA and CDR2 SQIVND (reference sequence). V was pared by 5 bases and J by 2 bases, with 10 bases of the junction left unmatched. The CDR3, as DNA: TGTGCCAGTAGTCCCCGGACAGGGGGCGGATTGAACTATGGCTACACCTTC. Amino acids: CASSPRTGGGLNYGYTF. Full variable domain (missing parts from reference TRBV19 and TRBJ1-2): DGGITQSPKYLFRKEGQNVTLSCEQNLNHDAMYWYRQDPGQGLRLIYYSQIVNDFQKGDIAEGYSVSREKKESFPLTVTSAQKNPTAFYLCASSPRTGGGLNYGYTFGSGTRLTVV.

The chain carries TRBV5-1 and TRBJ2-5; 12 nucleotides line up with TRBD1. This CDR3 has 14 residues. With V trimmed by 4 bases and J by 5 bases, 3 bases remained unmatched. The germline CDR1 and CDR2 sequences are SGHRS and YFSETQ. The CDR3 loop is CASSRDRGRETQYF. The CDR3 region has the DNA TGCGCCAGCAGCCGGGACAGGGGGCGGGAGACCCAGTACTTC. Drawing the rest from reference TRBV5-1 and TRBJ2-5, the complete variable domain is KAGVTQTPRYLIKTRGQQVTLSCSPISGHRSVSWYQQTPGQGLQFLFEYFSETQRNKGNFPGRFSGRQFSNSRSEMNVSTLELGDSALYLCASSRDRGRETQYFGPGTRLLVL.

The chain combines TRBV5-4 with TRBJ1-1; 10 bases map to TRBD1. Germline assignment: CDR1 SGHNT and CDR2 YYREEE (reference sequence). The CDR3 extends over 13 amino acids. Trimming at V came to 3 bases and at J to 7 bases, leaving 3 bases not matched to a gene. The CDR3 is CASSSGQGIEAFF. The CDR3 DNA follows: TGTGCCAGCAGCTCGGGACAGGGGATTGAAGCTTTCTTT.

V is TRBV4-2 and J is TRBJ1-2; D unclear. CDR3 size: 15 residues. The V gene lost 0 bases and the J gene lost 5 bases, with 13 bases spanning the gap. Per germline, CDR1 LGHNA and CDR2 YNFKEQ. In nucleotides, the CDR3 is TGTGCCAGCAGCCAAGATCTACGGGAACCGTATGGCTACACCTTC. Translation gives CASSQDLREPYGYTF.

V and J are TRBV28 and TRBJ1-2; no clear D gene. This CDR3 has 14 residues. The V and J ends lost 4 bases and 8 bases respectively, with 17 bases between them. Germline CDR1 reads MDHEN; CDR2 reads SYDVKM. The CDR3 bases are TGTGCCAGCAGTTCCCCCGAGAGGGTGGAAGGCTACACCTTC. Translated: CASSSPERVEGYTF.

This chain connects TRBV18 to TRBJ2-2; 11 bases line up with TRBD2. This CDR3 spans 16 amino acids. In germline, CDR1 is KGHSH, CDR2 LQKENI. V lost 4 bases, J lost 0 bases, and 1 base stayed unmatched. CDR3 loop: CASSLAGGTNTGELFF. DNA of the CDR3: TGTGCCAGCTCACTAGCGGGAGGGACGAACACCGGGGAGCTGTTTTTT.

This CDR3 is CASSLAGLYQPQHF. The CDR3 DNA follows: TGTGCCAGCAGCCTCGCAGGGTTATATCAGCCCCAGCATTTT. This chain joins TRBV27 and TRBJ1-5, with D possibly TRBD1 on 5 matching bases. Germline values: CDR1 MNHEY, CDR2 SMNVEV (reference sequence). V was cut by 6 bases and J by 5 bases, with 14 bases left in between. This CDR3 is built from 14 residues.

This clone was counted ten times or more. V and J are TRBV7-9 and TRBJ1-2, with 7 bases matching TRBD1. The V gene end was trimmed by 7 bases and the J gene end by 6 bases; junction bases not matched to a gene: 11. Germline V lookup: CDR1 SEHNR, CDR2 FQNEAQ (reference sequence). The CDR3 runs 14 residues. The CDR3 is CASTSGQGVHGYTF. The CDR3 nucleotides are TGTGCCAGCACGTCCGGCCAGGGGGTACATGGCTACACCTTC.

The chain carries TRBV20-1 and TRBJ1-2; unclear D gene. Trimming stripped 3 bases from V and 0 bases from J, with 17 bases between. CDR1 DFQATT and CDR2 SNEGSKA come from the germline V gene (reference sequence). The length of the CDR3 is 16 residues. The chain's CDR3 is CSASKIAALSNYGYTF. The CDR3 DNA sequence: TGCAGTGCTAGTAAGATAGCAGCCCTTTCTAACTATGGCTACACCTTC.

This sequence joins TRBV6-5 and TRBJ2-3; the D gene is possibly TRBD2 (6 bases). The CDR3 contains 13 residues. V shed 7 bases and J shed 6 bases, with 14 bases lying between them. Germline CDR1 is MNHEY and CDR2 is SVGAGI. CDR3 protein: CASTSPAGDTQYF. For the CDR3, the DNA is TGTGCCAGCACCTCGCCGGCGGGGGATACGCAGTATTTT.

This chain joins TRBV12-3 or TRBV12-4 and TRBJ1-2; D possibly corresponds to TRBD1 (5 bases). V was shortened by 3 bases and J by 4 bases, with 6 bases between the two germline ends. This CDR3 is built from 12 residues. The CDR3: CASSFRAYGYTF. The CDR3 DNA follows: TGTGCCAGCAGTTTCAGGGCCTATGGCTACACCTTC.

The chain combines TRBV28 with TRBJ1-6, with 7 bases aligning to TRBD1. Germline V gene sequence: CDR1 MDHEN, CDR2 SYDVKM. CDR3 length: 14 residues. V trimming: 7 bases; J trimming: 6 bases; junction bases outside the gene matches: 6. The CDR3 DNA is TGTGCCAGCACTATGACAGGGATTAATTCACCCCTCCACTTT. This sequence encodes CASTMTGINSPLHF.

The chain couples TRBV5-5 to TRBJ1-5; D uncertain. The CDR3 is made up of 17 amino acids. V dropped 4 bases and J dropped 0 bases, with 17 bases sitting between them. CDR1 is SGHKS, CDR2 YYEKEE, per germline (reference sequence). CDR3 nucleotide sequence: TGTGCCAGCAGCCCGTTAGCCGGACTTTCTAGCAATCAGCCCCAGCATTTT. It translates to CASSPLAGLSSNQPQHF.

For the CDR3, the DNA is TGCGCCAGCAGCCAAGCTATCTCAGGAGGCGATGAGCAGTTCTTC. The encoded protein is CASSQAISGGDEQFF. The chain carries TRBV4-3 and TRBJ2-1; D perhaps matches TRBD2 (5 bases). Trimming cost V 1 base and J 8 bases, with 15 bases left between them. The CDR3 extends over 15 amino acids. Germline V gene lookup returns CDR1 LGHNA and CDR2 YSLEER.

This clone has just one count. This chain uses TRBV12-3 or TRBV12-4 with TRBJ2-5; no clear D gene. The CDR3 has 13 residues. Trimming left V 3 bases short and J 1 base short, with 6 bases between. The CDR3 protein is CASSLSSQETQYF. The CDR3 nucleotides are TGTGCCAGCAGTTTGAGTTCCCAAGAGACCCAGTACTTC.

The chain is built from TRBV4-3 and TRBJ1-1; 8 nucleotides line up with TRBD1. CDR3 length equals 19 residues. From germline, CDR1 is LGHNA and CDR2 YSLEER. V lost 4 bases and J lost 0; bases outside the gene matches: 16. The CDR3 coding sequence is TGCGCCAGCAGCCTCCAAACACAGGGGGGGTTTTGGATGAACACTGAAGCTTTCTTT. Encoded protein: CASSLQTQGGFWMNTEAFF.

The chain employs TRBV2 and TRBJ1-1; TRBD1 is a possible D gene (6 bases). This CDR3 spans 14 amino acids. From germline, CDR1 is SNHLY and CDR2 FYNNEI. V lost 2 bases and J 4 bases, leaving 11 bases between the germline ends. In DNA form, the CDR3 reads TGTGCCAGCAGTGAAATGCGGGGGGCCACTGAAGCTTTCTTT. It specifies CASSEMRGATEAFF.

This chain joins TRBV27 and TRBJ2-6, with 16 nucleotides matching TRBD2. The germline V gene encodes CDR1 MNHEY and CDR2 SMNVEV (reference sequence). The CDR3 has 22 amino acids. The V segment lost 3 bases and the J segment 0 bases; nucleotides outside the gene matches: 11. CDR3 nucleotide sequence: TGTGCCAGCAGTTTCGGTGAACCGGGACTAGCGGGAGGGGTCTCTGGGGCCAACGTCCTGACTTTC. Its translation is CASSFGEPGLAGGVSGANVLTF.

This CDR3 reads CASSPAGATAGELFF. The DNA of the CDR3 is TGCGCCAGCAGCCCGGCGGGGGCGACGGCCGGGGAGCTGTTTTTT. V and J are TRBV5-1 and TRBJ2-2; possible D gene TRBD2, 7 bases. The CDR3 runs 15 residues. Per the germline V gene, CDR1 is SGHRS and CDR2 is YFSETQ. V was clipped by 4 bases and J by 6 bases, with 16 bases between them.

A single count supports this clone. The J gene is TRBJ1-2, the V gene TRBV19; 7 bases line up with TRBD1. Losses at the gene ends were 4 bases for V and 5 bases for J; bases not matched to a gene: 16. There are 17 residues in the CDR3. Germline assignment: CDR1 LNHDA and CDR2 SQIVND (reference sequence). The CDR3 loop reads CASSTYGIRGRGYGYTF. DNA of the CDR3: TGTGCCAGTAGTACGTATGGGATCAGGGGGAGAGGATATGGCTACACCTTC.

V and J are TRBV30 and TRBJ1-1, with D possibly TRBD1 on 5 matching bases. V gave up 2 bases and J gave up 2 bases, with 9 bases separating them. CDR1 and CDR2 from the germline V gene are GTSNPN and SVGIG (reference sequence). The CDR3 is 13 amino acids. The CDR3 region has the DNA TGTGCCTGGAGTCGGGGGGTCAACACTGAAGCTTTCTTT. Translation: CAWSRGVNTEAFF. Based on the CDR3 plus reference TRBV30 and TRBJ1-1, the full variable domain is SQTIHQWPATLVQPVGSPLSLECTVEGTSNPNLYWYRQAAGRGLQLLFYSVGIGQISSEVPQNLSASRPQDRQFILSSKKLLLSDSGFYLCAWSRGVNTEAFFGQGTRLTVV.